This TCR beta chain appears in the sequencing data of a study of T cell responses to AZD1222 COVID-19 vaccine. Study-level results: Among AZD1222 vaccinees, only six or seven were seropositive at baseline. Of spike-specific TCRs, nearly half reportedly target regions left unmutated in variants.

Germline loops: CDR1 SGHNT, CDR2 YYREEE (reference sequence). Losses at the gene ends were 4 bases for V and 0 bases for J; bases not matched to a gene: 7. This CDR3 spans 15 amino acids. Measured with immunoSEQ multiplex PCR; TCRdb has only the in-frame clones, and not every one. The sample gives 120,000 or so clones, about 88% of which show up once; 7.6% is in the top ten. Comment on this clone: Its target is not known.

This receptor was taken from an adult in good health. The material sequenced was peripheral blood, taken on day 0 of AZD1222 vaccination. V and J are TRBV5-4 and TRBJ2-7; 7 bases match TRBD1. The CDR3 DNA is TGTGCCAGCAGCACACCCAGGGACAGCTCCTACGAGCAGTACTTC. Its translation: CASSTPRDSSYEQYF. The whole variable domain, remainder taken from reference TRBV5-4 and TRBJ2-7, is ETGVTQSPTHLIKTRGQQVTLRCSSQSGHNTVSWYQQALGQGPQFIFQYYREEENGRGNFPPRFSGLQFPNYSSELNVNALELDDSALYLCASSTPRDSSYEQYFGPGTRLTVT.